The sequence of this T cell receptor (beta chain) was determined in a study of blood T cell repertoires in COVID-19. Study-level background: Samples came from the United States, Italy and Spain, spanning acute and convalescent COVID-19.

Original data processing: Researchers report that nucleated cell counts were estimated from reference gene primer amplification. Generated by immunoSEQ multiplex PCR, the TCRdb table keeps only in-frame clones and is missing some. That table supplies the V and J calls and clone size; D and trimming were determined from the DNA. Among hundreds of thousands of clones listed, approximately 86% were seen once. It was during active infection that Seattle patients were enrolled and then longitudinally followed. Germline CDR1 and CDR2: SGHTA and FQGNSA. This CDR3 has 11 amino acids. The V gene lost 4 bases and the J gene lost 2 bases, with 3 bases spanning the gap.

The rearrangement joins TRBV7-2 to TRBJ2-7; D is uncertain. The source is a woman aged 70-85 years with COVID-19, enrolled during active disease. The sequenced material came from peripheral blood. CDR3 sequence: CASSSTYEQYF. The CDR3 bases are TGTGCCAGCAGCTCCACCTACGAGCAGTACTTC.